This T cell receptor beta chain comes out of a study of shared clonotypes between healthy human individuals. On this clone itself: Antigen unknown.

V trimming: 4 bases; J trimming: 6 bases; junction bases outside the gene matches: 14. The germline gives CDR1 SGHRS, CDR2 YFSETQ. The length of the CDR3 is 17 residues. Study-wide points: Non-shared clonotypes had lower generation probabilities than clonotypes shared by all four sorted-subset donors.

This table comes from immunoSEQ multiplex PCR, and its TCRdb copy is limited to in-frame clones, with some not included. Of millions of clones in the sample, 90% to 95% are singletons; the top ten hold more than 0.1%. Sequenced sample: naive CD4+ T cells sorted from blood. Subset in this sample: CD45RA+ positively selected. This sequence was found in a man younger than 30 in good health. The chain joins TRBV5-1 to TRBJ2-3; 10 nucleotides align to TRBD1. The DNA of the CDR3 is TGCGCCAGCAGCACGAGGCCGACAGGGGGCACCCTCGATACGCAGTATTTT. It is translated as CASSTRPTGGTLDTQYF.